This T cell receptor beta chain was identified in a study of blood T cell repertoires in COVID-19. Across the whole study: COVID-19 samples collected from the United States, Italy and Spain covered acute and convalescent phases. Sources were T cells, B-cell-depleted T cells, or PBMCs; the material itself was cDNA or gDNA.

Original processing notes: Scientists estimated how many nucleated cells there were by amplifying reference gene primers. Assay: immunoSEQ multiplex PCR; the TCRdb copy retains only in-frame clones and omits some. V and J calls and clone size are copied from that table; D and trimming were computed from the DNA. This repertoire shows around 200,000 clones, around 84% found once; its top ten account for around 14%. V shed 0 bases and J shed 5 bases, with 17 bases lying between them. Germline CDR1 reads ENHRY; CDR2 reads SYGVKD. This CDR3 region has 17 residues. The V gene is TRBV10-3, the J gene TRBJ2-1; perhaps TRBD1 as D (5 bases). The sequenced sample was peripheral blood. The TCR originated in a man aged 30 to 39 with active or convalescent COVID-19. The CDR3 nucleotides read TGTGCCATCAGTGAGTCGCTTGCAGGGCAGTGGGACAATGAGCAGTTCTTC. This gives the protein CAISESLAGQWDNEQFF.